Described below is a single TCR beta chain sequence and its context. Its antigen is undetermined. The sample comes from a study of T cell responses to AZD1222 COVID-19 vaccine. Looking at the study overall: Samples with a second dose at about 4 or about 12 weeks were pooled together.

Only in-frame clones appear in the TCRdb table, and some are missing; sequencing was by immunoSEQ multiplex PCR. The data show roughly 120,000 clones, roughly 88% seen once. Findings of the study overall: Vaccination with two AZD1222 doses was followed by a rise in Spike-specific TCR breadth and depth. Every sample of the repertoires postdated the peak T cell response. Clonal diversity may have been underestimated, and the donors were mostly white British, with more females than males.

The sample was peripheral blood, taken on day 0 of AZD1222 vaccination. The receptor was derived from an adult in good health.

The CDR3 sequence: CASSDYFWGDGYNEQFF. In DNA, the CDR3 is TGTGCCAGCAGTGATTATTTCTGGGGGGACGGGTACAATGAGCAGTTCTTC. This sequence joins TRBV25-1 and TRBJ2-1, with TRBD2 as a possible D gene (6 bases). The CDR3 is made up of 17 amino acids. V was cut by 3 bases and J by 4 bases, with 19 bases left in between. CDR1 is MGHDK and CDR2 is SYGVNS in the germline V gene.